Here is one TCR beta chain with its context. Its antigen remains unidentified. Per-base quality was not reported, and no clone a single base away is much larger than it. Collaborating institutions collected whole blood in K2EDTA tubes following their own protocols. For TCRbeta analysis, collaborators shipped samples as frozen whole blood, isolated PBMCs, or DNA extracted from either of those sample types. CDR1 and CDR2 were assigned from the germline V gene as SGHVS and FQNEAQ. A distance of 10 bases separates the germline ends of V and J, which lose 3 bases and 5 bases respectively. The CDR3 numbers 13 residues from cysteine through phenylalanine. Only the CDR3 portion is preserved as DNA: 39 bases, with reading frame beginning at the first base. This entry comes from a study of blood T cell repertoires in COVID-19 (dated by TCRdb to 2019 to 2021). Broadly, across the study: Samples covering the acute and convalescent phases of COVID-19 were provided by collaborators in the United States, Italy and Spain. The material from the prospective study consisted of cDNA or gDNA derived from T cells, B-cell-depleted T cells, or PBMCs. Subjects who had been exposed to COVID-19, were actively infected with it, or had recovered from it provided the deeply sampled blood TCRbeta repertoires that made up the dataset. The repertoires were released in a freely available public database intended as a resource for research on the immune response to SARS-CoV-2. The samples were drawn from two sources: the first 160 participants of the ongoing ImmuneRACE study, and approximately 1,300 subjects contributed by 6 global collaborators. Nearly every sample came with metadata listing a de-identified subject ID, COVID-19 status, age in years and sex. HLA class I and class II types, where available, came from metadata supplied by the sample provider rather than from assay-based typing.

The immunoSEQ Assay, a bias-controlled multiplex PCR, was used to amplify TCRbeta CDR3 regions from genomic DNA. The authors' pipeline ran thus. Within the assay, amplification of reference gene primers was used to estimate how many nucleated cells each sample contained. Sequence reads were collapsed and filtered to measure the absolute abundance of every unique TCRbeta CDR3 rearrangement. For each sample, productive Simpson clonality was calculated as the square root of Simpson's diversity index over productive rearrangements. Here the immuneACCESS table is served through TCRdb, limited to in-frame sequences with V and J called. Missing clones are a known gap in these copies; in checked studies unresolved V genes cover under half, and the rest lacks a known reason. V and J calls and clone size follow that table, whereas D and trimming were derived from the DNA. Recorded for this sample are 88,000 or so clones; 79% of them occurred a single time. The ten largest clonotypes hold about 24% of the sample.

Here is what the overall study found, with its caveats: The amount of clinical and demographic metadata varied by source and participant and was provided uncurated.

Recombination joined TRBV7-8 with TRBJ1-1, with an unclear D gene assignment. The sample taken for sequencing was peripheral blood. The TCR comes from a human donor in a cohort sampled during active COVID-19. The nucleotides read TGTGCCAGCAGCTTCCGGGGAGAGACTGAAGCTTTCTTT. The resulting protein is CASSFRGETEAFF. The variable domain in full, with residues beyond the CDR3 obtained from the reference TRBV7-8 and TRBJ1-1 genes, is GAGVSQSPRYKVAKRGQDVALRCDPISGHVSLFWYQQALGQGPEFLTYFQNEAQLDKSGLPSDRFFAERPEGSVSTLKIQRTQQEDSAVYLCASSFRGETEAFFGQGTRLTVV.